This entry features one TCR beta chain sequence. Antigen: not known. Donors had nominal health at sampling but likely had unrecorded immune exposures. This record belongs to a study of cytomegalovirus exposure and HLA in healthy donors. Points from the study as a whole: Presence/absence analyses supposed approximately even sequencing depth among donors. CMV serostatus stood as the only immune exposure information on hand. For TCR beta chains, V- and J-gene trimming was later linked to a missense DCLRE1C variant.

Vbeta (60) and Jbeta (13) primers were used in the PCR. The repertoire was sequenced with immunoSEQ multiplex PCR; TCRdb's copy has only in-frame clones and lacks some. The profile shows roughly 160,000 clones, 60% to 80% of them singletons. Sequencing input: PBMCs. The sequence came from a man aged 45 to 65 in good health and CMV-seropositive.

The CDR3 protein is CASSQLAGGISTDTQYF. In DNA form, the CDR3 reads TGCGCCAGCAGCCAACTAGCGGGGGGAATTAGCACAGATACGCAGTATTTT. This chain uses TRBV4-1 with TRBJ2-3; the match to TRBD2 covers 11 bases. This CDR3 is 17 amino acids long. V shed 2 bases and J 0 bases; nucleotides not matched to a gene: 4. Germline assignment: CDR1 MGHRA and CDR2 YSYEKL.